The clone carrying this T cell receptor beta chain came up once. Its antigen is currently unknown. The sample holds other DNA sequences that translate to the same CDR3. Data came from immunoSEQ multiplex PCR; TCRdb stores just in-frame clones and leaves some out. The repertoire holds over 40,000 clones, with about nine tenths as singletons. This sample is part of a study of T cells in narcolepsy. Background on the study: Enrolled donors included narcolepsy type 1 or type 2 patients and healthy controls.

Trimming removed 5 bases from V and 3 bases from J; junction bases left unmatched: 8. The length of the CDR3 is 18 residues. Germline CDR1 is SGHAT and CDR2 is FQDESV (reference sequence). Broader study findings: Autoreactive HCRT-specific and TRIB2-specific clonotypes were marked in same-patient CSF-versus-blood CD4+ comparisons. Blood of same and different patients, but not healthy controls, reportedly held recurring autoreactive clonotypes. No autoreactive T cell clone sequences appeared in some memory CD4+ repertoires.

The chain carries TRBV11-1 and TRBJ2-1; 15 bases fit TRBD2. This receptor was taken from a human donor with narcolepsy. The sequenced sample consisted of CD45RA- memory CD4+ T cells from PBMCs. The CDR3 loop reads CASSLRGLAGGSYNEQFF. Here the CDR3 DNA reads TGTGCCAGCAGCCTTCGGGGACTAGCGGGGGGCAGCTACAATGAGCAGTTCTTC.